Detailed here is one T cell receptor beta chain. Its specificity is unknown. The germline gives CDR1 MNHEY, CDR2 SVGAGI. The CDR3 is 15 residues long. V was trimmed by 3 bases and J by 4 bases, leaving 13 bases between them. TCRdb reprocessed the 5' RACE reads via MiXCR and lists one record per CDR3 protein. The sample lists 1.5 million to 2 million distinct CDR3 sequences, around 29% occurring once. This specimen comes from a study of identical twins. Study results and caveats: The abundant beta clonotypes from cord blood had fewer insertions, and memory repertoires had none of this. Because invariant MAIT and iNKT cells could be present, zero-insertion analyses could be partly confounded. Conclusions were drawn cross-sectionally by statistical analysis, without following the same donors.

The origin of this receptor is a newborn girl in good health. Sequencing used cord blood. The V gene is TRBV6-5, the J gene TRBJ2-1, with D possibly TRBD1 on 6 matching bases. The CDR3 DNA reads TGTGCCAGCAGTTATGATGGCAGGGGATACAATGAGCAGTTCTTC. Amino acids: CASSYDGRGYNEQFF.